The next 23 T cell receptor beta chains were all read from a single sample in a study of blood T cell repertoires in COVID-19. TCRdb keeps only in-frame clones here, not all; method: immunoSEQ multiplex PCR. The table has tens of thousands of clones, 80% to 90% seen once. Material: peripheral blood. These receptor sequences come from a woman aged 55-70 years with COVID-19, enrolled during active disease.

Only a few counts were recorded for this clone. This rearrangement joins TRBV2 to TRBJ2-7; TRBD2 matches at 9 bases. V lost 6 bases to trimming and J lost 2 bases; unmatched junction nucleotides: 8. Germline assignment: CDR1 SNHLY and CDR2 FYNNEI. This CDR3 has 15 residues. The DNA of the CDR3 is TGTGCCAGCAGGGCTGGACTAGCGAACACCTACGAGCAGTACTTC. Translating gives CASRAGLANTYEQYF.

DNA for the CDR3: TGTGCCAGCAGCCCCGGGACAGGGGCCACTGAAGCTTTCTTT. Protein product: CASSPGTGATEAFF. The chain joins TRBV7-2 to TRBJ1-1, with 10 bases identical to TRBD1. The CDR3 loop spans 14 amino acids. Losses at the gene ends were 5 bases for V and 4 bases for J; bases not matched to a gene: 4. The germline V gene encodes CDR1 SGHTA and CDR2 FQGNSA.

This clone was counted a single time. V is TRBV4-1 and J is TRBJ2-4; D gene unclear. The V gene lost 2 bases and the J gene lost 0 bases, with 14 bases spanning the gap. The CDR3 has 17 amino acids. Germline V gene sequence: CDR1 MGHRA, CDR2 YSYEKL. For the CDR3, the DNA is TGCGCCAGCAGCCAACCTCGACTGCGGCTAGCCAAAAACATTCAGTACTTC. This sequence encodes CASSQPRLRLAKNIQYF.

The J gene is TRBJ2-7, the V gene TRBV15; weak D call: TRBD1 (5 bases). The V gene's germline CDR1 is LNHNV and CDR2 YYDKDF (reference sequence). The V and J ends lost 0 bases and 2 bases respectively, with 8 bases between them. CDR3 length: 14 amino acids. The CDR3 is CATSRDRATYEQYF. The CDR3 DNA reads TGTGCCACCAGCAGAGACAGGGCTACCTACGAGCAGTACTTC.

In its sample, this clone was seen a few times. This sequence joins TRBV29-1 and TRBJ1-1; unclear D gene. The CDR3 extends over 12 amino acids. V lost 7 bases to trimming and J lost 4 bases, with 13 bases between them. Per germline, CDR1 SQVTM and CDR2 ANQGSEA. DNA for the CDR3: TGCAGCGGTTCAGGCTCAGGCACTGAAGCTTTCTTT. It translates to CSGSGSGTEAFF. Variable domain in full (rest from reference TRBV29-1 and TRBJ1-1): SAVISQKPSRDICQRGTSLTIQCQVDSQVTMMFWYRQQPGQSLTLIATANQGSEATYESGFVIDKFPISRPNLTFSTLTVSNMSPEDSSIYLCSGSGSGTEAFFGQGTRLTVV.

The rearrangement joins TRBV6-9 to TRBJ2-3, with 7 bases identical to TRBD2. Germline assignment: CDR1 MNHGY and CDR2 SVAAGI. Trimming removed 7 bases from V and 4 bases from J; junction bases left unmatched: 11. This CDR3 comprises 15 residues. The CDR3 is CASTLPAGTSDTQYF. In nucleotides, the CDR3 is TGTGCCAGCACTCTCCCAGCGGGGACTTCAGATACGCAGTATTTT.

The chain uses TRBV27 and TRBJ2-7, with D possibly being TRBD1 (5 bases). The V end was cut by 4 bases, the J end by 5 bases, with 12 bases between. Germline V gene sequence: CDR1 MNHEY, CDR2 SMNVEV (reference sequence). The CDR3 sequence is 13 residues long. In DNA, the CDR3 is TGTGCCAGCAGTTGGGGCCTAGGGAACGAGCAGTACTTC. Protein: CASSWGLGNEQYF.

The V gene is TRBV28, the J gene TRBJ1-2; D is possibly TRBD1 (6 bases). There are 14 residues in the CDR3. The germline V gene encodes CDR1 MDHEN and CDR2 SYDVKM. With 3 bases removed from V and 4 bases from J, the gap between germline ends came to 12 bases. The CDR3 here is CASSFQGPVYGYTF. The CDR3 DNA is TGTGCCAGCAGTTTTCAGGGGCCGGTCTATGGCTACACCTTC.

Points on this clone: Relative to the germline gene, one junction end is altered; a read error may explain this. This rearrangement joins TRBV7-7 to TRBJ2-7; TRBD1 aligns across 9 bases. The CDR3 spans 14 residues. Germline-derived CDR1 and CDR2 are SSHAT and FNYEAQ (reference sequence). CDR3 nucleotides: TGTGCTAGCAGCCCAGGGACAGGGAGCTACGAGCAGTACTTC. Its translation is CASSPGTGSYEQYF.

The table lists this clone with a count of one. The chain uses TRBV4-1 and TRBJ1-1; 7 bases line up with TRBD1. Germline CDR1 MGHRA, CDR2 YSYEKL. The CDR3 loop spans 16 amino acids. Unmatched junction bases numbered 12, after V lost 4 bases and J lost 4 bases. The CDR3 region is CASSPRDSFVSTEAFF. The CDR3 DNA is TGCGCCAGCAGCCCGCGGGACAGTTTCGTGAGCACTGAAGCTTTCTTT.

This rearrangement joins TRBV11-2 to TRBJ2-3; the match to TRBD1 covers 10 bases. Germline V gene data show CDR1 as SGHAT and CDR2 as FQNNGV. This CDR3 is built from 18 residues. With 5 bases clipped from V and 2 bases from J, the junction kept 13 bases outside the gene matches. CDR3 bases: TGTGCCAGCAGCCCCTCCGGGACAGGGGTGGAGCTCACAGATACGCAGTATTTT. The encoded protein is CASSPSGTGVELTDTQYF.

The CDR3 bases are TGTGCCAGCAAAACAGGGGGCGCGTGGTCAACTAATGAAAAACTGTTTTTT. Its translation is CASKTGGAWSTNEKLFF. The chain employs TRBV2 and TRBJ1-4, with 9 bases matching TRBD1. Germline loops: CDR1 SNHLY, CDR2 FYNNEI. The V segment lost 7 bases and the J segment 0 bases; nucleotides outside the gene matches: 9. The CDR3 is made up of 17 amino acids.

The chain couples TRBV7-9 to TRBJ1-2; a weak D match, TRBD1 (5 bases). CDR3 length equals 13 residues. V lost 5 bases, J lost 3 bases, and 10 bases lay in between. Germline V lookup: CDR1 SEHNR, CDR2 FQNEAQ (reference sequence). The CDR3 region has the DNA TGTGCCAGCAGCCTCAGGGATTACTATGGCTACACCTTC. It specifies CASSLRDYYGYTF.

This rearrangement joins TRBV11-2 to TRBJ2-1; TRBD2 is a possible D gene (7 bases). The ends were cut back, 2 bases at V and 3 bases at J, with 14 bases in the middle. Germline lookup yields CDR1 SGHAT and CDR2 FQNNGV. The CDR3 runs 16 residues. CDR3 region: CASSLRGGGYYNEQFF. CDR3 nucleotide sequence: TGTGCCAGCAGCTTACGTGGCGGGGGCTACTACAATGAGCAGTTCTTC.

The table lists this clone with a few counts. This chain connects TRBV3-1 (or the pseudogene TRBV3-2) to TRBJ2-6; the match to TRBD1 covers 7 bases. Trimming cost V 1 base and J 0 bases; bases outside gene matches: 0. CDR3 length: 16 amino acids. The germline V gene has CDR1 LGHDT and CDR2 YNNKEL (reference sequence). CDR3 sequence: CASSQGQGSGANVLTF. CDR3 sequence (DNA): TGTGCCAGCAGCCAAGGACAGGGCTCTGGGGCCAACGTCCTGACTTTC.

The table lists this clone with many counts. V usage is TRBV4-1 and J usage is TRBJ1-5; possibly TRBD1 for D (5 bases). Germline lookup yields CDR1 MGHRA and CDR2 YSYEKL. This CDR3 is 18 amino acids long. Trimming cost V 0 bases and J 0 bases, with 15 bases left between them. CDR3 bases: TGCGCCAGCAGCCAAGATGCCCCGACAGATAATAGCAATCAGCCCCAGCATTTT. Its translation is CASSQDAPTDNSNQPQHF.

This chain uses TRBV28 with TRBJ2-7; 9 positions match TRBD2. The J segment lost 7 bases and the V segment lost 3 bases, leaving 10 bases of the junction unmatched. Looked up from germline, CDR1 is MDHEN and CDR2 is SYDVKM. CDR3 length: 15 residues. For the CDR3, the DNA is TGTGCCAGCAGTTTTGTTAGCGGGAGTCAGGGGGAGCAGTACTTC. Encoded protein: CASSFVSGSQGEQYF.

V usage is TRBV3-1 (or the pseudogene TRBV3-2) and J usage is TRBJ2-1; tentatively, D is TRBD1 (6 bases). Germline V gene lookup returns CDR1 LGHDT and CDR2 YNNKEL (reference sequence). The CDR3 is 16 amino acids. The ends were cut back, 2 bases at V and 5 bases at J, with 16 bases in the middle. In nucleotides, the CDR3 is TGTGCCAGCAGCCAAATCTCAGGGGATGGTAACAATGAGCAGTTCTTC. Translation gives CASSQISGDGNNEQFF.

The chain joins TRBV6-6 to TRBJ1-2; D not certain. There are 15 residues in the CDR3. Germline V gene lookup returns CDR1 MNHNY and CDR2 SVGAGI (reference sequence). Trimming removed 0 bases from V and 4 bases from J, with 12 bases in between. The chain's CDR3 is CASSYSERSFYGYTF. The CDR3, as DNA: TGTGCCAGCAGTTACTCGGAGCGGTCCTTCTATGGCTACACCTTC.

CDR3 nucleotide sequence: TGCGCCAGCAGCCCCTACCCAGGGACAGCCACTTTGGGCACCGGGGAGCTGTTTTTT. It encodes CASSPYPGTATLGTGELFF. V is TRBV4-1 and J is TRBJ2-2, with 7 nucleotides matching TRBD1. The CDR3 runs to 19 residues. The trim removed 4 bases at V and 4 bases at J, leaving 18 bases unmatched. Looked up from germline, CDR1 is MGHRA and CDR2 is YSYEKL.

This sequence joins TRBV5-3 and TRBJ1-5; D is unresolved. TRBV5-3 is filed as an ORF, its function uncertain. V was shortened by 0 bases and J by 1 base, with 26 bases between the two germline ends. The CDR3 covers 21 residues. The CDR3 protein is CARSLGRGAGLGFRSNQPQHF. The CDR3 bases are TGTGCCAGAAGCTTGGGCCGGGGTGCGGGCTTAGGCTTTCGGAGCAATCAGCCCCAGCATTTT.

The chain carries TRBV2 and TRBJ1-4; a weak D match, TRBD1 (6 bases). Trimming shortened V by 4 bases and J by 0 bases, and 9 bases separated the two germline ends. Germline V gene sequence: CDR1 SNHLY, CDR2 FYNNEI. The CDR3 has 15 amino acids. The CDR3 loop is CASSGTVATNEKLFF. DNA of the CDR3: TGTGCCAGCAGTGGGACAGTCGCAACTAATGAAAAACTGTTTTTT.

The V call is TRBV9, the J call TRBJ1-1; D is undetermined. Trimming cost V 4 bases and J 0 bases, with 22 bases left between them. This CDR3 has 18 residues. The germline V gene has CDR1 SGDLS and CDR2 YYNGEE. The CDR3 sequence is CASSPSPGGALMNTEAFF. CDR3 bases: TGTGCCAGCAGCCCATCCCCTGGAGGTGCACTCATGAACACTGAAGCTTTCTTT.